This T cell receptor (beta chain) came from a study of cytomegalovirus exposure and HLA in healthy donors. Study-wide context: There were about 85 million unique TCRs (from HLA-typed donors) in an early data release. Study results and limitations: Later analysis identified a missense DCLRE1C variant that was linked to TCR beta V- and J-gene trimming. From TCR beta sequences, most subjects' HLA-A and HLA-B alleles were reportedly predicted accurately. Other equally common chains were less clonally expanded than HLA-associated TCR beta chains, a later analysis showed.

Germline V gene data show CDR1 as SGHDT and CDR2 as YYEEEE. The junction had 6 bases not matched to a gene; V was cut back by 3 bases and J by 1 base. This CDR3 is built from 16 residues. This clone was counted once. Its target is unknown. 60 Vbeta and 13 Jbeta primers were used in PCR. The protocol was immunoSEQ multiplex PCR, while the TCRdb copy is restricted to in-frame clones and leaves out a portion. The data show tens of thousands of clones, 35% to 55% seen once. What was sequenced was PBMCs. This TCR derives from a woman aged 45-65 years in good health and CMV-seronegative. The chain employs TRBV5-6 and TRBJ1-3; 8 nucleotides agree with TRBD1. The CDR3 region has the DNA TGTGCCAGCAGCTACCCGGACAGGGCTTCTGGAAACACCATATATTTT. Its translation: CASSYPDRASGNTIYF.